Presented here are 27 T cell receptor beta chains from one specimen sequenced in a study of T cells in Graves' hyperthyroidism and ophthalmopathy. Amplification of TCR beta CDR3 regions was performed using RNA transcripts as template. The HTBI set primed first-round TCR CDR3 RT-PCR. TCRdb reanalysed the multiplex PCR reads using MiXCR and keeps one entry per CDR3 protein. The table has over 700,000 distinct CDR3 sequences, about 17% seen once. Sequencing used blood. Receptors were obtained from a woman in her 50s with Graves' hyperthyroidism that later progressed to Graves' ophthalmopathy.

This clonotype was counted between two and nine times. The chain recombines TRBV7-3 with TRBJ2-7; D remains ambiguous. Trimming removed 5 bases from V and 3 bases from J, with 11 bases in between. Looked up from germline, CDR1 is SGHTA and CDR2 is FQGTGA. The CDR3 has 13 residues. CDR3 sequence: CASSHVSDYEQYF. CDR3 DNA sequence: TGTGCCAGCAGCCACGTGTCTGACTACGAGCAGTACTTC.

This clonotype was seen a few times. V and J are TRBV11-2 and TRBJ1-5, with TRBD1 matching 12 bases. J was trimmed by 7 bases and V by 3 bases; bases with no gene match: 4. The CDR3 is 15 residues long. Germline V gene lookup returns CDR1 SGHAT and CDR2 FQNNGV. In DNA form, the CDR3 reads TGTGCCAGCAGCTTGGGACAGGGGGCGCGGCAGCCCCAGCATTTT. Amino acid sequence: CASSLGQGARQPQHF.

The chain recombines TRBV14 with TRBJ1-3; D is undetermined. CDR3 length equals 14 residues. Germline V lookup: CDR1 SGHDN, CDR2 FVKESK. The V end lost 2 bases, the J end lost 1 base, and 6 bases lay between the germline ends. CDR3 protein: CASSQRGSGNTIYF. CDR3 DNA: TGTGCCAGCAGCCAAAGAGGGTCTGGAAACACCATATATTTT.

This clonotype showed up just a few times. The chain couples TRBV3-1 to TRBJ1-2, with TRBD1 matching 8 bases. The CDR3 is 14 residues long. J gave up 6 bases and V 7 bases, and 10 bases lay outside the gene matches. Germline V gene data show CDR1 as LGHDT and CDR2 as YNNKEL (reference sequence). The CDR3 loop reads CASKQGGKWDGYTF. The CDR3 coding sequence is TGTGCCAGCAAACAGGGGGGAAAATGGGATGGCTACACCTTC.

The table lists this clonotype with a few counts. The chain links TRBV3-1 to TRBJ2-4, with D maybe TRBD1 (6 bases). This CDR3 spans 15 amino acids. Germline CDR1 LGHDT, CDR2 YNNKEL (reference sequence). Deletions cut 3 bases from V and 0 bases from J, with 9 bases between. CDR3: CASSQKGVAKNIQYF. The CDR3 nucleotides read TGTGCCAGCAGCCAGAAGGGGGTAGCCAAAAACATTCAGTACTTC. Supplemented by reference TRBV3-1 and TRBJ2-4, the full variable domain reads DTAVSQTPKYLVTQMGNDKSIKCEQNLGHDTMYWYKQDSKKFLKIMFSYNNKELIINETVPNRFSPKSPDKAHLNLHINSLELGDSAVYFCASSQKGVAKNIQYFGAGTRLSVL.

This chain links TRBV19 with TRBJ2-1; the D is unclear. This CDR3 has 13 amino acids. Per the germline V gene, CDR1 is LNHDA and CDR2 is SQIVND (reference sequence). Trimming took off 6 bases at V and 6 bases at J, with 12 bases between the two ends. The chain's CDR3 is CASRPPLANEQFF. The CDR3 nucleotides read TGTGCCAGTAGACCCCCTCTGGCCAATGAGCAGTTCTTC.

The chain recombines TRBV6-1 with TRBJ2-2; D might be TRBD2 (6 bases). The germline V and J ends were trimmed by 6 bases and 1 base, with 24 bases remaining between them. The CDR3 runs 19 residues. Germline V gene sequence: CDR1 MNHNS, CDR2 SASEGT. CDR3 DNA sequence: TGTGCCAGCAGCCGAAACGACGTAGCGGCTCCTCAGAACACCGGGGAGCTGTTTTTT. It translates to CASSRNDVAAPQNTGELFF.

This clonotype was observed many times. The rearrangement uses TRBV12-3 or TRBV12-4 and TRBJ1-2; 7 nucleotides line up with TRBD1. There are 15 residues in the CDR3. The V gene end was trimmed by 5 bases and the J gene end by 3 bases; junction bases not matched to a gene: 9. CDR3 in DNA: TGTGCCAGCAGTCCGCAACAGGGGAGAGACTATGGCTACACCTTC. Encoded protein: CASSPQQGRDYGYTF.

The chain links TRBV6-1 to TRBJ2-5; 12 nucleotides agree with TRBD1. The V gene end was trimmed by 6 bases and the J gene end by 0 bases; junction bases not matched to a gene: 11. CDR3 length equals 18 residues. Germline CDR1 and CDR2: MNHNS and SASEGT. CDR3 in amino acids: CASRPGQGANPYQETQYF. In DNA, the CDR3 is TGTGCCAGCAGACCGGGACAGGGGGCGAATCCGTACCAAGAGACCCAGTACTTC.

This clonotype was observed many times. This chain links TRBV29-1 with TRBJ1-4, with a weak D call TRBD1 (5 bases). Between the trimmed V and J ends, which lost 0 bases and 2 bases, there was a span of 10 bases. This CDR3 has 15 amino acids. CDR1 and CDR2 from the germline V gene are SQVTM and ANQGSEA. The CDR3 nucleotides are TGCAGCGTTGAAGATCATGGGGGGACTAATGAAAAACTGTTTTTT. This translates into CSVEDHGGTNEKLFF.

There are a few counts of this clonotype. The chain couples TRBV12-3 or TRBV12-4 to TRBJ2-3; D not certain. The CDR3 length is 13 residues. Deletions cut 7 bases from V and 1 base from J, with 9 bases between. CDR3 DNA sequence: TGTGCCAGCACTGACCGGGGCACAGATACGCAGTATTTT. It specifies CASTDRGTDTQYF.

This clonotype was counted many times. The rearrangement uses TRBV6-1 and TRBJ1-5; TRBD1 matches 7 bases. Germline lookup yields CDR1 MNHNS and CDR2 SASEGT. The CDR3 spans 14 residues. V lost 3 bases to trimming and J lost 5 bases; unmatched junction nucleotides: 4. The CDR3 nucleotides read TGTGCCAGCAGTGATCCGGACAGGTATCAGCCCCAGCATTTT. This codes for CASSDPDRYQPQHF.

This clonotype was seen a handful of times. The genes are TRBV6-9 and TRBJ2-5; TRBD1 agrees at 10 bases. The germline CDR1 and CDR2 sequences are MNHGY and SVAAGI. The CDR3 length is 13 residues. With 4 bases clipped from V and 6 bases from J, the junction kept 2 bases outside the gene matches. The CDR3 reads CASSSGQGQTQYF. The CDR3 nucleotides read TGTGCCAGCAGTTCGGGACAGGGGCAGACCCAGTACTTC.

This clonotype has more than one count but fewer than ten. V gene TRBV19 combines with J gene TRBJ1-1; 10 bases are shared with TRBD1. The CDR3 runs 17 residues. V was pared by 6 bases and J by 6 bases, with 16 bases of the junction left unmatched. The V gene's germline CDR1 is LNHDA and CDR2 SQIVND (reference sequence). The CDR3 DNA follows: TGTGCCAGTAGGCCAAGAAACATGGGACAGGGGAGGGCTGAAGCTTTCTTT. It encodes CASRPRNMGQGRAEAFF. Looking up the rest from reference TRBV19 and TRBJ1-1 gives the full variable domain: DGGITQSPKYLFRKEGQNVTLSCEQNLNHDAMYWYRQDPGQGLRLIYYSQIVNDFQKGDIAEGYSVSREKKESFPLTVTSAQKNPTAFYLCASRPRNMGQGRAEAFFGQGTRLTVV.

About this clonotype itself: The missing conserved phenylalanine or tryptophan at the end of this CDR3 makes a read error likely. The chain uses TRBV7-2 and TRBJ2-3; the match to TRBD2 covers 11 bases. There are 15 residues in the CDR3. Germline values: CDR1 SGHTA, CDR2 FQGNSA. Unmatched junction bases numbered 1, after V lost 2 bases and J lost 3 bases. The CDR3 coding sequence is TGTGCCAGCAGCTTAACTAGCGGGGGAACAGATACGCAGTATGTT. It yields the protein CASSLTSGGTDTQYV.

This clonotype was seen only a few times. The germline gene is not matched at one end of the junction; a read error may be the cause. This chain joins TRBV2 and TRBJ1-5; D is unclear. This CDR3 has 13 amino acids. In germline, CDR1 is SNHLY, CDR2 FYNNEI. This CDR3 reads CTSLGHSNQPQHF. The CDR3 region has the DNA TGTACCAGCTTGGGTCATAGCAATCAGCCCCAGCATTTT.

The chain combines TRBV10-3 with TRBJ1-4; possible D gene TRBD1, 6 bases. Germline loops: CDR1 ENHRY, CDR2 SYGVKD. V gave up 8 bases and J gave up 6 bases, with 13 bases separating them. The CDR3 has 13 amino acids. For the CDR3, the DNA is TGTGCCATCGCGGGGGGCGCACATGAAAAACTGTTTTTT. Translation gives CAIAGGAHEKLFF.

The J gene is TRBJ1-2, the V gene TRBV19; unclear D gene. This CDR3 has 13 residues. Trimming left V 10 bases short and J 7 bases short, with 19 bases between. Germline values: CDR1 LNHDA, CDR2 SQIVND (reference sequence). The CDR3 sequence: CATRGEEFAGYTF. The CDR3 DNA is TGTGCCACCCGCGGGGAGGAGTTCGCTGGCTACACCTTC.

Ten or more counts support this clonotype. The rearrangement joins TRBV12-5 to TRBJ2-7; possible D gene TRBD2, 5 bases. Between the trimmed V and J ends, which lost 5 bases and 2 bases, there was a span of 19 bases. The CDR3 is made up of 16 amino acids. Germline V CDR1 and CDR2: LGHNT, FRNRAP. The CDR3 region is CASGELQAIGAYEQYF. CDR3 bases: TGTGCTAGTGGTGAGCTACAAGCAATCGGGGCCTACGAGCAGTACTTC.

Only a few counts were recorded for this clonotype. The chain has TRBV12-3 or TRBV12-4 and TRBJ1-1, with a tentative D call TRBD1 (6 bases). The CDR3 contains 16 residues. Trimming cost V 2 bases and J 2 bases, with 15 bases left between them. CDR3 nucleotide sequence: TGTGCCAGCAGTTTAATAGTAGGGGGGTTCAACACTGAAGCTTTCTTT. It specifies CASSLIVGGFNTEAFF.

This clonotype was detected ten times or more. The rearrangement joins TRBV13 to TRBJ2-3; D could derive from TRBD1 or TRBD2 (5 bases each). CDR3 length equals 14 residues. The germline V gene has CDR1 PRHDT and CDR2 FYEKMQ (reference sequence). The V end was cut by 11 bases, the J end by 5 bases, with 20 bases between. The CDR3: CASASGPSQDTQYF. Written as DNA, the CDR3 is TGTGCCTCCGCCTCGGGACCCTCACAAGATACGCAGTATTTT.

In this sample, this clonotype turned up many times. The V and J genes are TRBV7-9 and TRBJ2-3; D remains unclear. This CDR3 comprises 14 residues. Germline V lookup: CDR1 SEHNR, CDR2 FQNEAQ (reference sequence). Trimming cost V 3 bases and J 5 bases, with 12 bases left between them. For the CDR3, the DNA is TGTGCCAGCAGCTTCCTTAAAGGGCAAGATACGCAGTATTTT. Its protein is CASSFLKGQDTQYF. The full variable domain, its missing parts supplied by reference TRBV7-9 and TRBJ2-3, is DTGVSQNPRHKITKRGQNVTFRCDPISEHNRLYWYRQTLGQGPEFLTYFQNEAQLEKSRLLSDRFSAERPKGSFSTLEIQRTEQGDSAMYLCASSFLKGQDTQYFGPGTRLTVL.

This clonotype showed up just a few times. The rearrangement links TRBV30 to TRBJ1-4, with D hard to call. This CDR3 spans 11 amino acids. Germline CDR1 and CDR2: GTSNPN and SVGIG (reference sequence). Trimming took off 3 bases at V and 4 bases at J, with 3 bases between the two ends. CDR3 residues: CAWSVNEKLFF. The CDR3, as DNA: TGTGCCTGGAGCGTTAATGAAAAACTGTTTTTT.

This clonotype appeared a few times. This chain uses TRBV28 with TRBJ1-3; TRBD1 is a possible D gene (5 bases). The CDR3 contains 15 residues. Germline V lookup: CDR1 MDHEN, CDR2 SYDVKM. V gave up 7 bases and J gave up 0 bases, with 13 bases separating them. The DNA for the CDR3 is TGTGCCAGCACCATTAGGGGTTACTCTGGAAACACCATATATTTT. The encoded protein is CASTIRGYSGNTIYF.

This clonotype was observed a few times. The J gene is TRBJ2-7, the V gene TRBV20-1; TRBD1 matches 9 bases. Germline V gene sequence: CDR1 DFQATT, CDR2 SNEGSKA (reference sequence). J lost 3 bases, V lost 3 bases, and 9 bases had no gene match. This CDR3 is built from 15 residues. CDR3 sequence: CSARERDRAFYEQYF. The CDR3 DNA reads TGCAGTGCTAGGGAAAGGGACAGGGCTTTCTACGAGCAGTACTTC.

This clonotype was detected many times. The J gene is TRBJ2-1, the V gene TRBV3-1, with 10 bases matching TRBD2. Losses at the gene ends were 0 bases for V and 9 bases for J; bases not matched to a gene: 14. This CDR3 contains 18 residues. Per the germline V gene, CDR1 is LGHDT and CDR2 is YNNKEL (reference sequence). CDR3 residues: CASSQEGGRAGGPGEQFF. The CDR3 DNA reads TGTGCCAGCAGCCAAGAAGGAGGGAGAGCGGGGGGGCCCGGTGAGCAGTTCTTC.

This chain uses TRBV6-1 with TRBJ1-4, with TRBD1 matching over 9 bases. Germline V CDR1 and CDR2: MNHNS, SASEGT. The V gene end was trimmed by 3 bases and the J gene end by 1 base; junction bases not matched to a gene: 3. CDR3 length: 16 amino acids. The CDR3 protein is CASSEGQGRTNEKLFF. CDR3 nucleotide sequence: TGTGCCAGCAGTGAGGGACAGGGACGAACTAATGAAAAACTGTTTTTT.